A selection of T cell receptor beta chains follows, all from one sample in a study of control samples from healthy donors and cancer patients. The method was immunoSEQ multiplex PCR; TCRdb's version includes in-frame clones alone and lacks a portion of them. The sample has tens of thousands of clones, 91% seen once. Material for sequencing was blood. The receptors derive from a man aged 30-40 years in good health. Both conserved end residues are part of each CDR3. Fields, in order: D gene, V gene, clone size, J gene, CDR3 DNA, CDR3 protein. D genes are given only for firm matches. Part of the rows lack a size; the others show once, few, many or a class for expanded clones.

D: NA; V: TRBV11-3; size: NA; J: TRBJ2-7; DNA: TGTGCCAGCGTACCGAACGGTGGGGGGAGCTCCTACGAGCAGTACTTC; CDR3: CASVPNGGGSSYEQYF
D: TRBD2; V: TRBV11-1; size: NA; J: TRBJ2-3; DNA: TGTGCCAGCAGCTTAGCGTTGCCTAGCGGGAGGGCCCGCACAGATACGCAGTATTTT; CDR3: CASSLALPSGRARTDTQYF
D: NA; V: TRBV5-5; size: NA; J: TRBJ2-1; DNA: TGTGCCAGCAGTCCTGGGGGTCTCAATGGTGCGAATGAGCAGTTCTTC; CDR3: CASSPGGLNGANEQFF
D: NA; V: TRBV27; size: NA; J: TRBJ2-7; DNA: TGTGCCAGCAGTTCGGGACTCTCCTACGAGCAGTACTTC; CDR3: CASSSGLSYEQYF
D: NA; V: TRBV11-2; size: NA; J: TRBJ1-3; DNA: TGTGCCAGCCGCTGGACAGATGCGAACACCATATATTTT; CDR3: CASRWTDANTIYF
D: NA; V: TRBV5-5; size: NA; J: TRBJ2-5; DNA: TGTGCCAGCAGCCGAGCGGGACACTCACAAGAGACCCAGTACTTC; CDR3: CASSRAGHSQETQYF
D: TRBD2; V: TRBV14; size: NA; J: TRBJ2-1; DNA: TGTGCCAGCAGCCAAGAGGGGACTAGCGGGGTAAGCTCCTACAATGAGCAGTTCTTC; CDR3: CASSQEGTSGVSSYNEQFF
D: NA; V: TRBV27; size: NA; J: TRBJ2-3; DNA: TGTGCCAGCAGTCTGACACCCACAGATACGCAGTATTTT; CDR3: CASSLTPTDTQYF
D: TRBD2; V: TRBV11-2; size: NA; J: TRBJ2-1; DNA: TGTGCCAGCAGCTTAGAAACCGGGAGGTACAATGAGCAGTTCTTC; CDR3: CASSLETGRYNEQFF
D: NA; V: TRBV27; size: once; J: TRBJ2-6; DNA: TGTGCCAGCAGTTTATCGTGGCTACGGGACTCTGGGGCCAACGTCCTGACTTTC; CDR3: CASSLSWLRDSGANVLTF
D: NA; V: TRBV21-1; size: once; J: TRBJ2-7; DNA: TGTGCCAGCAGCCTCGCCCCGGGACAGAAAGATTCGGACGAGCAGTACTTC; CDR3: CASSLAPGQKDSDEQYF
D: TRBD1; V: TRBV6-5; size: NA; J: TRBJ1-2; DNA: TGTGCCAGCACCGACAGGGGGATCTATGGCTACACCTTC; CDR3: CASTDRGIYGYTF
D: NA; V: TRBV30; size: NA; J: TRBJ2-7; DNA: TGTGCCTGGACTCAGGGAGGATCGAGAGAGCAGTACTTC; CDR3: CAWTQGGSREQYF
D: NA; V: TRBV5-4; size: NA; J: TRBJ2-7; DNA: TGTGCCAGCAGCTCCACCTACGAGCAGTACTTC; CDR3: CASSSTYEQYF
D: NA; V: TRBV28; size: once; J: TRBJ1-2; DNA: TGTGCCAGCAGCCAGGGTCTCTATGGCTACACCTTC; CDR3: CASSQGLYGYTF
D: TRBD2; V: TRBV7-3; size: NA; J: TRBJ2-3; DNA: TGTGCCAGCAGCAGACGACTAGCTGGTTCAGATACGCAGTATTTT; CDR3: CASSRRLAGSDTQYF
D: NA; V: TRBV2; size: NA; J: TRBJ1-2; DNA: TGTGCCACATCGGACATTTCTAACTATGGCTACACCTTC; CDR3: CATSDISNYGYTF
D: NA; V: TRBV18; size: NA; J: TRBJ2-7; DNA: TGTGCCAGCTCACCGGTAGGATGGTACGAGCAGTACTTC; CDR3: CASSPVGWYEQYF
D: NA; V: TRBV7-9; size: NA; J: TRBJ1-6; DNA: TGTGCCAGCAGCTCAAGCCAGACAGGTGATAATTCACCCCTCCACTTT; CDR3: CASSSSQTGDNSPLHF
D: NA; V: TRBV11-2; size: NA; J: TRBJ2-7; DNA: TGTGCCAGCAGCTTAGTTGGCAGTTACGAGCAGTACTTC; CDR3: CASSLVGSYEQYF
D: TRBD1; V: TRBV10-3; size: NA; J: TRBJ1-2; DNA: TGTGCCATCAAGGACAGGGGCTCTGGCTACACCTTC; CDR3: CAIKDRGSGYTF
D: TRBD1; V: TRBV6-2/TRBV6-3; size: NA; J: TRBJ1-2; DNA: TGTGCCAGCAGTCGGGACAGCAACTATGGCTACACCTTC; CDR3: CASSRDSNYGYTF
D: NA; V: TRBV12-3/TRBV12-4; size: NA; J: TRBJ2-3; DNA: TGTGCCAGCAGCCCCACAGATACGCAGTATTTT; CDR3: CASSPTDTQYF
D: TRBD2; V: TRBV7-2; size: NA; J: TRBJ2-1; DNA: TGTGCCAGCAGCCCTGTCGGGACTAGCGGGGTAAATGAGCAGTTCTTC; CDR3: CASSPVGTSGVNEQFF
D: NA; V: TRBV19; size: NA; J: TRBJ1-5; DNA: TGTGCCAGTAGTATGACCTATAGCAATCAGCCCCAGCATTTT; CDR3: CASSMTYSNQPQHF
D: NA; V: TRBV6-5; size: few; J: TRBJ1-2; DNA: TGTGCCAGCAGGATCGAGGGAGGCTATGGCTACACCTTC; CDR3: CASRIEGGYGYTF
D: NA; V: TRBV6-5; size: once; J: TRBJ2-2; DNA: TGTGCCAGCAGGGTAGCGCAAGGTAACACCGGGGAGCTGTTTTTT; CDR3: CASRVAQGNTGELFF
D: NA; V: TRBV5-1; size: once; J: TRBJ2-5; DNA: TGCGCCGCTCGAGGAGGGGGGGGGCGAGAGACCCAGTACTTC; CDR3: CAARGGGGRETQYF
D: TRBD2; V: TRBV12-5; size: NA; J: TRBJ2-3; DNA: TGTGCTAGTGAAGGGGAGGGCTTGAGAGATACGCAGTATTTT; CDR3: CASEGEGLRDTQYF
D: NA; V: TRBV2; size: NA; J: TRBJ2-3; DNA: TGTGCCAGCAGTGATCCCATAGACCGAGGCACAGATACGCAGTATTTT; CDR3: CASSDPIDRGTDTQYF
D: TRBD1; V: TRBV2; size: NA; J: TRBJ1-1; DNA: TGTGCCACCAAGGGACAGGTGAACACTGAAGCTTTCTTT; CDR3: CATKGQVNTEAFF
D: NA; V: TRBV19; size: NA; J: TRBJ1-2; DNA: TGTGCCAGTAGTATGTCCCCGGAAGTAAACTATGGCTACACCTTC; CDR3: CASSMSPEVNYGYTF
D: NA; V: TRBV3-1/TRBV3-2; size: NA; J: TRBJ1-1; DNA: TGTGCCAGCAGCCAAGGGCAATTGGGGAGAGCTTTCTTT; CDR3: CASSQGQLGRAFF
D: NA; V: TRBV10-1; size: NA; J: TRBJ2-3; DNA: TGCGCCAGCAGTGAGATTGGAAGCGCAGATACGCAGTATTTT; CDR3: CASSEIGSADTQYF
D: NA; V: TRBV29-1; size: NA; J: TRBJ2-3; DNA: TGCAGCGTTGAAGGTGGGACACAGAGCACAGATACGCAGTATTTT; CDR3: CSVEGGTQSTDTQYF
D: NA; V: TRBV11-1; size: few; J: TRBJ2-1; DNA: TGTGCCAGCAGCGCGGCAGGGATCGGCTTGAATGAGCAGTTCTTC; CDR3: CASSAAGIGLNEQFF
D: NA; V: TRBV28; size: NA; J: TRBJ2-3; DNA: TGTGCCAGCAGTCCGCGGGACTGGTACACAGATACGCAGTATTTT; CDR3: CASSPRDWYTDTQYF
D: TRBD1; V: TRBV27; size: NA; J: TRBJ1-5; DNA: TGTGCCAGCAGCCCTAAAGGGACAGGGGGTAATCAGCCCCAGCATTTT; CDR3: CASSPKGTGGNQPQHF
D: NA; V: TRBV6-5; size: once; J: TRBJ1-1; DNA: TGTGCCAGCAGTTCGAGGGCGAACACTGAAGCTTTCTTT; CDR3: CASSSRANTEAFF
D: TRBD2; V: TRBV27; size: NA; J: TRBJ2-1; DNA: TGTGCCAGCAGTTTAAAATTGGTTAGCGGGAGATCCGATGAGCAGTTCTTC; CDR3: CASSLKLVSGRSDEQFF
D: NA; V: TRBV13; size: once; J: TRBJ1-1; DNA: TGTGCCAGCAGCTTAGGCCAACAGGGTCGGACTGAAGCTTTCTTT; CDR3: CASSLGQQGRTEAFF
D: NA; V: TRBV7-3; size: NA; J: TRBJ2-1; DNA: TGTGCCAGCAGCTCGTCTTTGACTATCGGGGCCCTGGATGAGCAGTTCTTC; CDR3: CASSSSLTIGALDEQFF
D: NA; V: TRBV5-1; size: NA; J: TRBJ2-7; DNA: TGCGCCAGCAGCTCCCCATCCTACGAGCAGTACTTC; CDR3: CASSSPSYEQYF
D: TRBD1; V: TRBV7-9; size: NA; J: TRBJ2-5; DNA: TGTGCCAGCACCCCCCGAGGACAGGGGACCCAAGAGACCCAGTACTTC; CDR3: CASTPRGQGTQETQYF
D: NA; V: TRBV18; size: NA; J: TRBJ2-5; DNA: TGTGCCAGCTCACCTGAGTCGGGGGCGCGCTCTCTCCAGTACTTC; CDR3: CASSPESGARSLQYF
D: TRBD1; V: TRBV10-2; size: once; J: TRBJ1-2; DNA: TGCGCCAGCATGGGACAGGACTTTGGGTACACCTTC; CDR3: CASMGQDFGYTF
D: NA; V: TRBV12-3/TRBV12-4; size: NA; J: TRBJ2-7; DNA: TGTGCCAGCAGCCCCCTCCAGGGCTACGAGCAGTACTTC; CDR3: CASSPLQGYEQYF
D: NA; V: TRBV6-2/TRBV6-3; size: NA; J: TRBJ2-7; DNA: TGTGCCAGCAGTTCGGGGTATTTGGGTTACGAGCAGTACTTC; CDR3: CASSSGYLGYEQYF
D: NA; V: TRBV19; size: NA; J: TRBJ1-2; DNA: TGTGCCAGTAGTCTAGGGGGGGATTTTACTGGCTACACCTTC; CDR3: CASSLGGDFTGYTF
D: NA; V: TRBV6-5; size: NA; J: TRBJ2-1; DNA: TGTGCCAGCAGTTACTCGGTTAATGGTGAGCAGTTCTTC; CDR3: CASSYSVNGEQFF
D: NA; V: TRBV27; size: NA; J: TRBJ1-6; DNA: TGTGCCAGCAGTTTAGTAGGGTTACCCCTCCACTTT; CDR3: CASSLVGLPLHF
D: NA; V: TRBV5-4; size: NA; J: TRBJ2-5; DNA: TGTGCCAGCAGCCTCGACCCCGACCAAGAGACCCAGTACTTC; CDR3: CASSLDPDQETQYF
D: TRBD1; V: TRBV19; size: once; J: TRBJ1-5; DNA: TGTGCCAGTAGGGGACAGGGAGATCAGCCCCAGCATTTT; CDR3: CASRGQGDQPQHF
D: NA; V: TRBV29-1; size: NA; J: TRBJ1-2; DNA: TGCAGCGTTGAAGAGCTAACAGCGAACTATGGCTACACCTTC; CDR3: CSVEELTANYGYTF
D: NA; V: TRBV7-9; size: NA; J: TRBJ1-1; DNA: TGTGCCAGCAGCTTAGGCGGGGGGGAGTTGGTGAGTGAAGCTTTCTTT; CDR3: CASSLGGGELVSEAFF